This T cell receptor beta chain comes out of a study of STAT5B mutations in CD4+ large granular lymphocyte leukemia. Study-level information: Among healthy donors, a particular HLA allele went with more CDR3 'QG' motifs.

Per the study methods: The detection floor for productive clonotype frequency was 2.59 x 10-5. Here immunoSEQ multiplex PCR was the method, and the copy in TCRdb shows in-frame clones only, minus some. Clone size and the V and J calls come from that table; the DNA yielded D and trimming. The sample contains about 40,000 clones, 75% to 85% of which appear only once. Turning to this clone: Its cognate antigen is unknown.

Germline V gives CDR1 LNHDA, CDR2 SQIVND (reference sequence). The CDR3 has 15 residues. V trimming: 7 bases; J trimming: 6 bases; junction bases outside the gene matches: 9. Findings and limits, study-wide: Without putative leukemic clones, patient CD4-sorted repertoires remained more clonal than healthy CD4+ repertoires. Without HLA matching, higher CD4+ than CD8+ T-LGLL clonality could reflect small sample size.

The TCR comes from a human donor in good health. The rearrangement links TRBV19 to TRBJ1-5; 10 nucleotides match TRBD1. The sequencing sample was made of CD4+ T cells from blood buffy coats. The DNA for the CDR3 is TGTGCCAGTACCCGAGGGGACAGGGGTAGTCAGCCCCAGCATTTT. This gives the protein CASTRGDRGSQPQHF.